This T cell receptor beta chain comes out of a study of CD8+CD57+ T cells in acquired aplastic anemia. Study-level background: Isolated CD4+ and CD8+ cells, once sorted, yielded DNA averaging roughly 3.2 ug.

Trimming removed 5 bases at V and 0 bases at J, with 11 bases between. The CDR3 totals 14 residues. Germline lookup yields CDR1 SEHNR and CDR2 FQNEAQ (reference sequence). This clonotype was seen repeatedly, ten times or more. Its antigen is undetermined. TCR beta VDJ combinations and CDR3 sequences were profiled from genomic DNA. From the reads, TCRdb called clonotypes with MiXCR, one entry per CDR3 protein. Among 50,000 to 65,000 distinct CDR3 sequences listed, approximately 50% were seen once. Flow cytometry had shown expanded CD8+CD57+ cells in the patients chosen for sequencing. Every patient presented with severe acquired aplastic anemia. There was no therapy given to any patient before the blood sampling took place. Study-wide results and caveats: Comparison of patients with controls identified roughly 30 shared CD8+ CDR3 sequences.

The origin of this receptor is a human donor with aplastic anemia. The sequenced material came from sorted CD4+, CD8+, or CD8+CD57+ T cells (not recorded which) from PBMCs. V gene TRBV7-9 combines with J gene TRBJ2-7; perhaps TRBD2 as D (6 bases). The CDR3: CASSAGTSSYEQYF. The CDR3 region has the DNA TGTGCCAGCAGCGCCGGGACTTCCTCCTACGAGCAGTACTTC.